This TCR beta chain was identified during a study of beta chain features in type 1 diabetes. Reverse transcription of all isolated RNA meant that expressed TCRB transcripts were sequenced. Generated by immunoSEQ multiplex PCR, the TCRdb table keeps only in-frame clones and is missing some. The sample comprises 200,000 to 250,000 clones, roughly 30% of which are singletons, and about 3.9% rests with the top ten. In germline, CDR1 is SGHAT, CDR2 FQNNGV. Deletions cut 3 bases from V and 2 bases from J, with 13 bases between. The CDR3 is made up of 15 amino acids. Source material: central memory CD4+ T cells from blood. The receptor comes from a man aged 25-45 years in good health. The chain joins TRBV11-2 to TRBJ2-5; D unresolved. In DNA form, the CDR3 reads TGTGCCAGCAGCTTTGGGGAATATCCTCAAGAGACCCAGTACTTC. This translates into CASSFGEYPQETQYF. Using reference TRBV11-2 and TRBJ2-5 for the parts outside the CDR3, the full variable domain is EAGVAQSPRYKIIEKRQSVAFWCNPISGHATLYWYQQILGQGPKLLIQFQNNGVVDDSQLPKDRFSAERLKGVDSTLKIQPAKLEDSAVYLCASSFGEYPQETQYFGPGTRLLVL.